Below, one T cell receptor (beta chain) is given with its context. This sample was included in a study of technical replicates of blood from several donors. CDR3 size: 16 residues. The V and J ends lost 1 base and 6 bases respectively, with 16 bases between them. Looked up from germline, CDR1 is SGHVS and CDR2 is FQNEAQ. Some clones are missing from TCRdb's copy, which holds only in-frame ones; the method was immunoSEQ multiplex PCR. Of roughly 100,000 clones in the sample, 96% are singletons; the top ten hold over 0.2%. The V gene is TRBV7-8, the J gene TRBJ1-5; D perhaps matches TRBD1 (5 bases). This receptor was taken from a human donor in good health. The source material was T cells isolated from PBMCs. CDR3 sequence (DNA): TGTGCCAGCAGCTTAGTTTCGGGGGGTATGACTCAGCCCCAGCATTTT. Translated, it gives CASSLVSGGMTQPQHF.